This paragraph reports one T cell receptor (beta chain). This clonotype occurred many times. There is no known antigen for this receptor. Within one base of it there is no much larger clone, and no base qualities were kept. Library prep was done by multiplex PCR. The data were produced on an Illumina HiSeq 4000. To build TCR beta libraries, CDR3 regions were amplified by Arm-PCR using iRepertoire HTBI primers. Before sequencing, the PCR products underwent gel purification. In the paper's pipeline: Across samples, around 58 TRBV and 13 to 15 TRBJ segments were identified and used for gene usage analysis of CDR3 amino acid clonotypes. COPE and FqMerger were used to merge the filtered high-quality paired reads into contigs. Contigs were aligned with BLAST to IMGT TRBV, TRBD and TRBJ reference genes, and CDR3 was defined per IMGT. Clonotypes above 0.1% frequency were classified as highly expanded clones. Shannon entropy was used to measure repertoire diversity, and the Gini coefficient was used to measure V-J evenness. Clonotypes shared by more than one individual were considered public. TCRdb cleaned the public reads at Q25 with fastp, built clones with MiXCR and kept in-frame beta chains. Every CDR3 protein is listed once, alongside the most common genes and DNA of its rows. TCRdb, not the original authors, processed these V and J calls. In this sample the table shows a few hundred thousand distinct CDR3 sequences, 18% of which occur a single time. The biggest ten clones account for 12% to 15% of the sample.

The data were obtained in a study of regulatory T cells in long-lasting Graves disease (dated by TCRdb to about 2021). Background on the whole study: Newly diagnosed Graves' disease patients had taken antithyroid drugs for less than 3 months. Persistent Graves' disease patients were compared with newly diagnosed Graves' disease patients by peripheral blood TCR sequencing and RNA sequencing. The study took place in China and was registered as a clinical trial. TCR sequencing covered about 13 persistent and roughly 20 newly diagnosed Graves' disease patients, some 35 samples in total.

The time point label on this specimen signifies: newly diagnosed GD, antithyroid drugs for less than 3 months. For both TCR sequencing and RNA sequencing, RNA was extracted from PBMCs using TRIzol. The diagnosis of Graves' disease followed American Thyroid Association guidelines. Patients were recruited from an endocrinology department in Xi'an, China. From each patient, approximately 10 milliliters of peripheral blood was collected into an EDTA anticoagulant tube. Ficoll Paque Plus density gradient separation was used to isolate PBMCs, and no further T cell sorting was performed. An Agilent 2100 Bioanalyzer and agarose gel were used to assess RNA quality, and a NanoDrop 2000 was used to measure RNA concentration. The germline V gene specifies MNHEY as CDR1 and SVGEGT as CDR2. The CDR3 runs 17 residues from the cysteine to the phenylalanine. Here the CDR3 DNA is all that survives: 51 bases in frame from base 1. From V the trimming removes 5 bases and from J it removes 0 bases, while the gene matches leave 6 bases of the junction unaccounted for.

Study-wide conclusions, independent of this receptor: More public clonotypes were shared among persistent patients (2,741) than among newly diagnosed patients (966). Sequencing and analysis were restricted to the TCR beta chain. TRBV28, TRBJ1-2 and TRBJ2-5 were preferentially used in persistent disease, while TRBV20-1 and TRBJ2-1 were favored in newly diagnosed disease. Peripheral blood alone was examined, since thyroid tissue, which constituted the primary lesion, could not be accessed. The authors noted that the small sample size was a limitation that may lower accuracy. Compared with newly diagnosed patients, patients with persistent Graves' disease had lower TCR Shannon entropy and fewer highly expanded clones, which suggests clonal expansion.

The same data also went into a second study, on T cells in Graves' hyperthyroidism and ophthalmopathy. According to the second study: Stable Graves' hyperthyroidism was defined as no progression to ophthalmopathy during 18 months of follow-up. Hyperthyroidism patients were newly diagnosed, had a disease duration of under 2 months, and were aged 18 to 65 years. The study excluded patients with uncontrolled infections, other autoimmune diseases, pregnancy or lactation. Diagnoses relied on clinical symptoms, serum thyroxine and TRAb, thyroid ultrasound and orbital computed tomography. A first-round RT-PCR of the TCR CDR3 used the HTBI primer set with the Qiagen OneStep RT-PCR kit. Most expanded thyroid clonotypes (frequency above 0.001) were also detected in blood, a finding suggesting that blood repertoires may reflect thyroid immune responses. A 13 V-J signature model separated ophthalmopathy from stable hyperthyroidism, with around 90% sensitivity and about 81% specificity in cross-validation and 80%/75% in testing. In validation, the model predicted progression to ophthalmopathy a median of roughly six months before onset, with about 71% sensitivity and about 75% specificity. TCR V-J signatures able to tell the groups apart were searched for in a discovery cohort of 95 to 100 patients, of whom fewer than 45 had Graves' ophthalmopathy and 57 had stable Graves' hyperthyroidism. Prospective prediction of ophthalmopathy was tested in an independent validation cohort consisting of 18 hyperthyroidism patients and 17 patients who later progressed to ophthalmopathy. For training and testing, the roughly 100 patients in the discovery cohort were randomly divided in a 7:3 ratio. The study also compared thyroid tissue and blood T-cell repertoires from 6 or 7 Graves' hyperthyroidism patients. Once sampling was done, hyperthyroidism patients were given methimazole at a starting dose of 30 mg daily, whereas ophthalmopathy patients were given high-dose intravenous methylprednisolone. The libraries were constructed in a second round of multiplex PCR and then size-selected and purified. Paired-end sequencing of the libraries was performed with 100 bp reads on an Illumina HiSeq2000. SOAPnuke was used to process the raw data, removing reads that contained adapters or uncalled bases, had a mean Phred below 15, or lacked an exact match to the constant primer or identifier. COPE v1.2.5 was used to merge high-quality paired reads, and clonotypes were defined as unique nucleotide sequences. MiTCR v1.1 was used to align clonotypes to the IMGT TRBV, TRBD and TRBJ reference segments. The analysis included only V-J combinations with a frequency above 0.0001, which together covered 98% to 99.2% of the repertoires. A TCS score was defined as the ratio of F50 (clonal expansion) to E x V (chaos), with BLOSUM62-based TCRdist applied between CDR3 peptides within each V-J. Welch's t-statistics and random forest reduced around 520 V-J features to around 14, which were used in a naive Bayes classifier (R e1071). No statistical method was used to set the sample size in advance, and investigators knew the group allocation. TCR Vbeta CDR3 sequencing of 120 to 150 peripheral blood samples (over 40 ophthalmopathy, about 80 hyperthyroidism and roughly 17 progressor patients) is reported in the paper.

The sequence derives from a woman aged 25 to 39 with Graves disease. Donor details come from another sample of the same person, matched by shared clones. The rearrangement combines TRBV6-2 or TRBV6-3 with TRBJ1-6; TRBD1 lines up with 8 middle nucleotides. This specimen was peripheral blood mononuclear cells (PBMCs), taken at new diagnosis, from a patient treated with antithyroid drugs. The nucleotide sequence is given as TGTGCCAGCAGTGAGTTTACAGGGGGCTCCTATAATTCACCCCTCCACTTT. This sequence encodes CASSEFTGGSYNSPLHF.